This TCR beta chain was documented in a study of cytomegalovirus exposure and HLA in healthy donors listed by TCRdb under 2017. For context, the study as a whole: An earlier analysis of roughly 500 of the donors reported 250 to 300 Gb of sequence data and some 100 million unique TCR beta sequences from about 200 million T cells. Donor age, sex, ethnicity and CMV serostatus were collected together with the repertoire data. Rather than drawing on any new phenotypic data, the later analysis identified candidate immune exposures from TCR beta sequences and the way those sequences occurred across donors. Roughly 310 gigabases of sequencing data and approximately 80 million unique TCR sequences were included in an early release covering roughly 600 HLA-typed donors. To study patterns of TCR occurrence, a later analysis re-analyzed previously published TCR beta repertoires from more than 550 donors and added high-resolution HLA genotyping. In a later genetic analysis, genome-wide SNP genotypes for about three fifths of the 666 donors were used, and that subset was treated as a discovery cohort. Along with the roughly 670-subject first cohort, a separate validation cohort of over a hundred different subjects was used. Typing coverage differed by locus: A, B, C, DRB1 and DQB1 were typed in about 629-640 donors, DQA1 in roughly 500, DPA1 in 600 to 610, and DPB1 in just under 490. The aim of the study was to test whether cataloging public T cell receptors could identify signatures of past pathogen exposure. All discovery cohort repertoires had been generated using a single sequencing platform. High-throughput TCR immunosequencing, statistical association of individual TCRs with disease status, and machine learning were combined to predict cytomegalovirus infection status. Several DR-DQ haplotypes were treated as single units for association and clustering because of strong linkage in the cohort. The T cell repertoires of 666 subjects were profiled by immunosequencing and related to cytomegalovirus serostatus. Of the approximately 400 genotyped donors, approximately 83% fell in the genetic ancestry cluster associated with self-reported Caucasian donors. HLA typing included class I and class II loci at four-digit resolution. Across 398 genotyped donors of the cohort, an average of 235,054 unique TCR beta nucleotide sequences per donor were sequenced, and roughly a sixth of those sequences were non-productive. An earlier analysis of several hundred of the donors applied high-throughput TCR beta sequencing to assess whether each TCR beta V gene segment acted as functional or pseudogenic. Paper-wide results and their limitations: A total of about 180 TCR beta chains were listed by the study as associated with cytomegalovirus. Several of the top co-occurrence clusters appeared to be linked to parvovirus B19, influenza, CMV and Epstein-Barr virus, according to a later analysis. An association between a missense DCLRE1C variant and V-gene and J-gene trimming of TCR beta chains was found in a later genetic analysis and replicated in an independent cohort. Most TCR sequences were seen in very few donors, while some public TCRs were found in many individuals. For the cohort, immune exposure information was limited to CMV serostatus. Only TCR beta chains were sequenced in this cohort, and the absence of alpha or paired-chain data limited detectable features. A further reported finding was that TCR beta sequences accurately predicted the HLA-A and HLA-B alleles for most subjects in the first cohort. In a later analysis, HLA-associated TCR beta chains showed more clonal expansion and lower generation probabilities than non-associated chains that were equally common. According to a later analysis, TCR association rates differed among HLA loci, with DRB1 alleles showing the most associated TCRs and HLA-C alleles showing the fewest. Linkage disequilibrium might explain the correlated functional status among segregating V segments, but an unknown experimental factor could not be excluded. A later genetic analysis reported fewer N-insertions in productive TCRs among donors in an Asian-associated ancestry cluster than the roughly 690-donor mean. The 87-base-pair reads could not distinguish some IMGT-functional V segments, including TRBV6-2 and TRBV6-3, so those segments were excluded. The earlier analysis of fewer than 750 of the donors excluded 15 to 20 rarely observed V segments, including chromosome 9 orphons, because counts were too low. A cluster of highly shared sequence variants was judged likely to be a technical artifact of the sequencing pipeline. Because some donors lacked HLA typing at each locus, the association tests relied only on the typed subset. The classifier was reported to diagnose cytomegalovirus status with high specificity and sensitivity in both the original cohort and the validation cohort. Three of the identified cytomegalovirus-associated TCR beta chains were confirmed in vitro to be specific for cytomegalovirus antigens. The presence/absence analyses assumed that sequencing depth was roughly uniform across donors, and that assumption may not be true. When HLA alleles, especially DR and DQ, strongly co-occurred, TCR associations were difficult to assign to individual alleles. Broadly in line with IMGT annotations, most TCR beta V segments showed up in productive rearrangements about 87% or about 30% of the time in an earlier analysis of around 600 of the donors. A later analysis found that most CMV-associated TCR beta chains appeared HLA-restricted, with HLA associations seemingly driven largely by CMV exposure. In a later analysis, some 18,000 TCR beta sequences were associated with specific HLA alleles at a false discovery rate of 0.05. It was suggested by the authors that the approach could potentially be generalized to other disease states and immunological phenotypes.

To prepare the library, the immunoSEQ multiplex PCR assay was applied. For the multiplex PCR, a mixture combining 60 forward primers for TCR Vbeta segments and 13 reverse primers for TCR Jbeta segments was used. The CDR3 region of rearranged TCR beta genes was amplified from genomic DNA by a multiplex PCR assay. On the Illumina HiSeq System, the amplified TCR beta libraries were sequenced as 87-base-pair reads. In the authors' own workflow: A later analysis counted some 80 million unique TCR beta chains across the 550 to 700 repertoires, and some 11 million of these chains were shared by at least two donors. Raw reads were error-corrected and collapsed into unique sequences with a nearest-neighbor algorithm that merged closely related sequences to remove PCR and sequencing errors. Alignment of CDR3 sequences to IMGT reference sequences was used to assign V, D and J gene segments. For a sequence to be retained, a match of at least six nucleotides was required to both a V gene segment and a J gene segment. A rearrangement was called productive if the CDR3 had no stop codons and remained in frame with V and J, and every other rearrangement was called non-productive. CDR3 was defined by IMGT convention, running from the second conserved V-encoded cysteine to the conserved J-encoded phenylalanine. In an earlier analysis of 500 to 650 of the donors, sequences lacking an unambiguous match to a single V gene segment were excluded. An earlier analysis of under 750 of the donors called V segments functional above 56.7% productive rearrangements and segregating when the between-donor standard deviation exceeded 5%. A statistical classification framework was built to diagnose cytomegalovirus status from the catalog of TCR beta chain sequences. In a later analysis, TCR nucleotide sequences were compared against IMGT/GENE-DB human TR gene sequences so that V and J genes could be assigned. In a later analysis, CDR3 sequences and most-parsimonious VDJ recombination scenarios were assigned using the TCRdist pipeline. In a later analysis, each TCR beta chain was defined by its CDR3 amino acid sequence together with its V-gene family, and reads without a unique V-gene family were excluded. As a way to deal with suspected cross-contamination and a sequencing artifact, a later analysis dropped 500 to 700 nucleotide sequences that were highly shared and had low generation probability. A later analysis calculated a clonal expansion index for each public chain from normalized within-repertoire ranks of inferred template counts. Generation probabilities in a later analysis came from a VDJ recombination model fitted to out-of-frame rearrangements, and those results were checked against IGoR. Hypergeometric tests were used in a later analysis to score TCR-TCR, TCR-HLA and TCR-CMV co-occurrence, with a repertoire-size bias correction applied to the TCR pairs. In a later analysis, false discovery rates were estimated by permuting HLA or CMV assignments 20 times. In a later analysis, co-occurring TCRs were grouped using DBSCAN, with TCRdist sequence similarity added in when clustering inside HLA-allele-positive subsets. Co-occurrence clustering excluded repertoires with fewer than 30,000 or more than 120,000 public chains, plus five with anomalous nucleotide sharing. Not all clones reach the TCRdb copy of this immuneACCESS table, which keeps in-frame sequences only. Checked studies attribute under half of the gap to unresolved V genes and leave the rest unexplained. V, J and clone size derive from that table, while D and trimming were established from the DNA sequence. In this sample the table shows approximately 190,000 clones, around 87% of which occur a single time. 1% to 1.5% of the sample comes from the top ten.

According to the germline V gene, CDR1 reads LGHNA and CDR2 reads YSLEER. Trimming costs V 1 base and J 7 bases, and their ends lie 14 bases apart. Its CDR3 holds 15 amino acids, cysteine through phenylalanine. Only the CDR3 DNA is retained, 45 bases long and in frame from the first base. The cohort comprised hundreds of healthy bone marrow donors. All cohort members were sampled while nominally healthy, although unrecorded immune exposures were likely present. The donor tested CMV seronegative and was one of the 352 seronegative cohort members. A peripheral blood sample was collected from each donor, and TCR beta sequencing was performed on peripheral blood mononuclear cells. The Qiagen DNeasy Blood Extraction Kit was used to extract genomic DNA from the blood cell samples. A word on this clone: What this receptor recognizes is not known. Base quality data are lacking; no much larger clone is found one base away.

The receptor chain draws on TRBV4-3 and TRBJ1-5; the D gene cannot be resolved reliably. The origin of this receptor is a young man in good health and CMV-seronegative. Sequencing input: PBMCs. The CDR3 protein: CASSQGYSGVQPQHF. The DNA is TGCGCCAGCAGCCAAGGGTACTCCGGGGTCCAGCCCCAGCATTTT.